This T cell receptor (beta chain) comes out of a study of T cells in Graves' hyperthyroidism and ophthalmopathy. Template material for amplifying TCR beta CDR3 regions consisted of RNA transcripts. The study used the HTBI primer set for a first-round RT-PCR of the TCR CDR3. TCRdb processed the multiplex PCR reads anew with MiXCR; each CDR3 protein has one entry. The sample includes roughly 570,000 distinct CDR3 sequences, roughly 46% of them seen just once. Details on this clonotype: Its specificity is not known.

Germline assignment: CDR1 KGHDR and CDR2 SFDVKD. V shed 5 bases and J shed 1 base, with 4 bases lying between them. The CDR3 loop spans 12 amino acids. General study points: Prediction of ophthalmopathy progression came a median approximately 6.6 months pre-onset.

The TCR originated in an adult woman with Graves' disease, either hyperthyroidism or ophthalmopathy (not recorded which). The sample consisted of peripheral blood or thyroid tissue (not recorded which). This sequence joins TRBV24-1 and TRBJ1-1; D gene ambiguous. The CDR3 loop reads CATSGRNTEAFF. The CDR3 DNA reads as TGTGCCACCAGTGGGAGGAACACTGAAGCTTTCTTT.